These 28 T cell receptor beta chains share one sample of origin, sequenced in a study of cytomegalovirus exposure and HLA in healthy donors. This PCR relied on a set of 60 Vbeta primers and 13 Jbeta primers. Sequencing used immunoSEQ multiplex PCR; TCRdb keeps in-frame clones, though not all of them. This repertoire includes roughly 120,000 clones. Sequences were obtained from PBMCs. The receptors were gathered from a man under 40 in good health and CMV-seronegative.

The V gene is TRBV19, the J gene TRBJ1-5; maybe TRBD1 (6 bases). CDR1 is LNHDA, CDR2 SQIVND, per germline (reference sequence). This CDR3 region has 14 residues. Trimming pared 6 bases from V and 6 bases from J, leaving 15 bases between. In DNA form, the CDR3 reads TGTGCCAGTAGATCAGGGGACGCTCCTCAGCCCCAGCATTTT. This gives the protein CASRSGDAPQPQHF.

The gene calls are TRBV30 and TRBJ2-5, with D perhaps TRBD1 (5 bases). Germline V gene data show CDR1 as GTSNPN and CDR2 as SVGIG (reference sequence). The CDR3 totals 13 residues. The ends were cut back, 2 bases at V and 2 bases at J, with 9 bases in the middle. The CDR3 bases are TGTGCCTGGAGTCCAACAGGACAAGAGACCCAGTACTTC. Residues: CAWSPTGQETQYF. Together with reference TRBV30 and TRBJ2-5, the CDR3 gives the full variable domain: SQTIHQWPATLVQPVGSPLSLECTVEGTSNPNLYWYRQAAGRGLQLLFYSVGIGQISSEVPQNLSASRPQDRQFILSSKKLLLSDSGFYLCAWSPTGQETQYFGPGTRLLVL.

The chain recombines TRBV28 with TRBJ1-2; no clear D. Germline CDR1 is MDHEN and CDR2 is SYDVKM. V dropped 3 bases and J dropped 8 bases, with 16 bases sitting between them. CDR3 length: 14 amino acids. The CDR3: CASSFSGSGRGYTF. The CDR3 nucleotides read TGTGCCAGCAGTTTTAGTGGGTCGGGGAGGGGCTACACCTTC.

The gene calls are TRBV7-9 and TRBJ2-3; 7 bases match TRBD1. Germline-derived CDR1 and CDR2 are SEHNR and FQNEAQ (reference sequence). Trimming cost V 6 bases and J 2 bases; bases outside gene matches: 2. The CDR3 loop spans 13 amino acids. CDR3 nucleotides: TGTGCCAGCAGGCAGGGGGACACAGATACGCAGTATTTT. It translates to CASRQGDTDTQYF. The complete variable domain, with remaining parts taken from reference TRBV7-9 and TRBJ2-3, reads DTGVSQNPRHKITKRGQNVTFRCDPISEHNRLYWYRQTLGQGPEFLTYFQNEAQLEKSRLLSDRFSAERPKGSFSTLEIQRTEQGDSAMYLCASRQGDTDTQYFGPGTRLTVL.

V is TRBV7-2 and J is TRBJ2-1, with D possibly being TRBD2 (6 bases). Germline loops: CDR1 SGHTA, CDR2 FQGNSA. Between the trimmed V and J ends, which lost 3 bases and 0 bases, there was a span of 12 bases. This CDR3 contains 16 residues. The CDR3 DNA reads TGTGCCAGCAGCTTTGGGGACTGGAGCTCCTACAATGAGCAGTTCTTC. Translated, it gives CASSFGDWSSYNEQFF.

This rearrangement joins TRBV29-1 to TRBJ2-1, with TRBD1 matching 8 bases. The CDR3 has 15 residues. Germline CDR1 and CDR2: SQVTM and ANQGSEA. Trimming at V came to 0 bases and at J to 4 bases, leaving 5 bases not matched to a gene. CDR3 nucleotide sequence: TGCAGCGTTGAAGATCTCGGGACAGGTTACAATGAGCAGTTCTTC. Protein product: CSVEDLGTGYNEQFF.

This rearrangement joins TRBV30 to TRBJ1-1; D unclear. There are 15 residues in the CDR3. Per the germline V gene, CDR1 is GTSNPN and CDR2 is SVGIG (reference sequence). Trimming took 5 bases from V and 0 from J, leaving 16 bases between them. The CDR3 DNA is TGTGCCTGGGGCCGTCTCGCCCCCATGAACACTGAAGCTTTCTTT. Protein product: CAWGRLAPMNTEAFF.

The chain joins TRBV15 to TRBJ1-4; a possible D gene is TRBD1 (5 bases). Germline V gene lookup returns CDR1 LNHNV and CDR2 YYDKDF (reference sequence). V dropped 4 bases and J dropped 8 bases, with 20 bases sitting between them. The CDR3 loop spans 16 amino acids. The CDR3 coding sequence is TGTGCCACCAGCACAGCACGAAACCCGGGGGAAGAAAAACTGTTTTTT. This codes for CATSTARNPGEEKLFF.

J is TRBJ2-7 and V is TRBV4-2; 10 bases align to TRBD1. Germline V CDR1 and CDR2: LGHNA, YNFKEQ. V lost 4 bases, J lost 0 bases, and 6 bases stayed unmatched. There are 16 residues in the CDR3. The CDR3, as DNA: TGTGCCAGCAGCCCCCTTGGGGACAGGGGCTCCTACGAGCAGTACTTC. Its protein product is CASSPLGDRGSYEQYF.

The genes are TRBV30 and TRBJ2-7; 10 positions match TRBD1. The CDR3 loop spans 13 amino acids. CDR1 and CDR2 from the germline V gene are GTSNPN and SVGIG (reference sequence). Trimming took 5 bases from V and 6 from J; bases not matched to a gene: 7. As DNA, the CDR3 is TGTGCCTGGTCTCGGACAGGGGGAGGCGAGCAGTACTTC. Residues: CAWSRTGGGEQYF.

The chain carries TRBV7-8 and TRBJ2-1; no clear D. The CDR3 is 15 amino acids. The V gene lost 1 base and the J gene lost 8 bases, with 15 bases spanning the gap. Germline V gives CDR1 SGHVS, CDR2 FQNEAQ. CDR3 amino acids: CASSLGQRSKDEQFF. The DNA of the CDR3 is TGTGCCAGCAGCTTAGGGCAGCGATCCAAGGATGAGCAGTTCTTC.

The chain uses TRBV4-1 and TRBJ2-1; 12 positions agree with TRBD2. Germline CDR1 is MGHRA and CDR2 is YSYEKL. Trimming took 5 bases from V and 4 from J; bases not matched to a gene: 3. The CDR3 runs 15 residues. The CDR3 DNA follows: TGCGCCAGCAGCGCCCTAGCGGGAGGGTACAATGAGCAGTTCTTC. Translated: CASSALAGGYNEQFF.

CDR3 amino acids: CASSPRGDTEAFF. The CDR3 bases are TGTGCCAGCTCACCACGGGGGGACACTGAAGCTTTCTTT. This rearrangement joins TRBV18 to TRBJ1-1; a weak D match, TRBD1 (5 bases). The length of the CDR3 is 13 residues. V was shortened by 1 base and J by 3 bases, with 6 bases between the two germline ends. CDR1 KGHSH and CDR2 LQKENI come from the germline V gene.

V and J are TRBV10-1 and TRBJ2-2; 13 bases line up with TRBD2. This CDR3 is built from 17 residues. Germline V gives CDR1 WNHNN, CDR2 SYGVQD (reference sequence). V lost 2 bases, J lost 4 bases, and 4 bases stayed unmatched. This chain's CDR3 is CASSEGLAGVGTGELFF. The CDR3 region has the DNA TGCGCCAGCAGTGAGGGACTAGCGGGAGTCGGCACCGGGGAGCTGTTTTTT.

The chain employs TRBV29-1 and TRBJ1-2; TRBD1 might be the D (5 bases). Germline V CDR1 and CDR2: SQVTM, ANQGSEA. CDR3 length equals 13 residues. The V gene lost 1 base and the J gene lost 8 bases, with 14 bases spanning the gap. CDR3 sequence reads: CSVEVDRGDGYTF. The CDR3 nucleotides are TGCAGCGTTGAAGTTGACCGGGGGGACGGCTACACCTTC.

V is TRBV5-1 and J is TRBJ1-3; 10 bases align to TRBD1. From germline, CDR1 is SGHRS and CDR2 YFSETQ. Unmatched junction bases numbered 6, after V lost 7 bases and J lost 2 bases. The CDR3 covers 15 residues. The CDR3 coding sequence is TGCGCCAGCCGTTTCGACAGGGGGCCTGGAAACACCATATATTTT. This gives the protein CASRFDRGPGNTIYF. Full variable domain (remainder filled in from reference TRBV5-1 and TRBJ1-3): KAGVTQTPRYLIKTRGQQVTLSCSPISGHRSVSWYQQTPGQGLQFLFEYFSETQRNKGNFPGRFSGRQFSNSRSEMNVSTLELGDSALYLCASRFDRGPGNTIYFGEGSWLTVV.

V and J are TRBV5-1 and TRBJ2-1; D possibly corresponds to TRBD1 (6 bases). Trimming pared 0 bases from V and 5 bases from J, leaving 18 bases between. The V gene's germline CDR1 is SGHRS and CDR2 YFSETQ. This CDR3 is built from 17 residues. CDR3 nucleotide sequence: TGCGCCAGCAGCTTGGGTATACAGGGACGGATTGACAATGAGCAGTTCTTC. Its protein product is CASSLGIQGRIDNEQFF.

The chain is built from TRBV30 and TRBJ1-2, with D possibly being TRBD1 (5 bases). This CDR3 comprises 15 residues. The V gene lost 7 bases and the J gene lost 2 bases, with 20 bases spanning the gap. Germline assignment: CDR1 GTSNPN and CDR2 SVGIG (reference sequence). CDR3 nucleotides: TGTGCCTCGACAGCCCTCCAGACGATAAACTATGGCTACACCTTC. As protein: CASTALQTINYGYTF.

The J gene is TRBJ2-1, the V gene TRBV6-4; 15 bases are shared with TRBD2. Germline V gives CDR1 MRHNA, CDR2 SNTAGT. V was clipped by 4 bases and J by 10 bases; unmatched bases: 2. CDR3 length equals 14 residues. CDR3 amino acids: CASSVGLAGGEQFF. As DNA, the CDR3 is TGTGCCAGCAGTGTGGGACTAGCGGGAGGCGAGCAGTTCTTC.

The chain carries TRBV9 and TRBJ2-7; the D is unclear. Germline V gene lookup returns CDR1 SGDLS and CDR2 YYNGEE. The V end lost 0 bases, the J end lost 3 bases, and 13 bases lay between the germline ends. The CDR3 consists of 15 residues. The CDR3 DNA reads as TGTGCCAGCAGCGTAGGAGGCAGCTTCGACTACGAGCAGTACTTC. Protein product: CASSVGGSFDYEQYF.

The chain joins TRBV15 to TRBJ2-5; no clear D. Germline V gene lookup returns CDR1 LNHNV and CDR2 YYDKDF (reference sequence). The CDR3 runs 12 residues. Trimming left V 0 bases short and J 5 bases short, with 4 bases between. The CDR3 bases are TGTGCCACCAGCAGAGATATTGAGACCCAGTACTTC. Protein: CATSRDIETQYF.

This chain joins TRBV5-6 and TRBJ1-2; a weak D match, TRBD1 (6 bases). Trimming took 4 bases from V and 4 from J, leaving 14 bases between them. The germline CDR1 and CDR2 sequences are SGHDT and YYEEEE. The CDR3 sequence is 14 residues long. CDR3 protein: CASSGRTALYGYTF. The DNA of the CDR3 is TGTGCCAGCAGCGGCCGGACAGCCCTCTATGGCTACACCTTC.

The CDR3 is CASSPSGQGNYGYTF. CDR3 DNA sequence: TGTGCCAGCTCACCATCGGGACAGGGGAACTATGGCTACACCTTC. The chain employs TRBV18 and TRBJ1-2; 10 nucleotides align to TRBD1. The V gene's germline CDR1 is KGHSH and CDR2 LQKENI. V dropped 2 bases and J dropped 2; count of bases not matched to a gene: 2. This CDR3 comprises 15 residues.

The chain uses TRBV4-2 and TRBJ2-2; TRBD1 matches at 12 bases. CDR1 LGHNA and CDR2 YNFKEQ come from the germline V gene. The length of the CDR3 is 16 residues. J gave up 5 bases and V 4 bases, and 5 bases lay outside the gene matches. Here the CDR3 reads CASSPGQGADTGELFF. The CDR3 region has the DNA TGTGCCAGCAGCCCGGGACAGGGGGCGGATACCGGGGAGCTGTTTTTT.

J is TRBJ2-7 and V is TRBV19; 9 nucleotides match TRBD1. CDR3 length equals 13 residues. J lost 7 bases, V lost 5 bases, and 6 bases had no gene match. CDR1 and CDR2 from the germline V gene are LNHDA and SQIVND (reference sequence). The CDR3 DNA follows: TGTGCCAGTAGTCGGGACAGGGTGCGGGAGCAGTACTTC. Translated, it gives CASSRDRVREQYF.

The V gene is TRBV28, the J gene TRBJ2-1; D perhaps matches TRBD2 (6 bases). The ends were cut back, 7 bases at V and 5 bases at J, with 15 bases in the middle. Germline V gene lookup returns CDR1 MDHEN and CDR2 SYDVKM. The CDR3 covers 14 residues. In DNA, the CDR3 is TGTGCCAGCATCGGAGGGGTAAGCGACAATGAGCAGTTCTTC. This sequence encodes CASIGGVSDNEQFF. Full variable domain (outside the CDR3, taken from reference TRBV28 and TRBJ2-1): DVKVTQSSRYLVKRTGEKVFLECVQDMDHENMFWYRQDPGLGLRLIYFSYDVKMKEKGDIPEGYSVSREKKERFSLILESASTNQTSMYLCASIGGVSDNEQFFGPGTRLTVL.

This sequence joins TRBV19 and TRBJ1-1; D remains ambiguous. Germline CDR1 and CDR2: LNHDA and SQIVND (reference sequence). The CDR3 totals 13 residues. The germline V and J ends were trimmed by 5 bases and 4 bases, with 11 bases remaining between them. CDR3: CASSSTFGTEAFF. The CDR3 region has the DNA TGTGCCAGTAGTTCTACTTTCGGCACTGAAGCTTTCTTT.

The V and J genes are TRBV5-6 and TRBJ1-1, with D possibly matching TRBD1 (5 bases). V lost 3 bases, J lost 7 bases, and 16 bases lay in between. There are 14 residues in the CDR3. The germline V gene has CDR1 SGHDT and CDR2 YYEEEE. DNA for the CDR3: TGTGCCAGCAGCTCGCCTGGGGCGGAATTTGAAGCTTTCTTT. This encodes CASSSPGAEFEAFF.